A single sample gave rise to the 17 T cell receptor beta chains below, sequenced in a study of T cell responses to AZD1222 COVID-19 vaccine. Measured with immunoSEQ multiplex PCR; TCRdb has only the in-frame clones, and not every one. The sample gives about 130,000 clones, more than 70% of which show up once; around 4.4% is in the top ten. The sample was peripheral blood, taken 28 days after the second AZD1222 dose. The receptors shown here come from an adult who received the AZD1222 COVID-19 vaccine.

CDR3 DNA sequence: TGTGCCAGCAGCACAAGGGACCGCCAACAAGAGACCCAGTACTTC. It codes for CASSTRDRQQETQYF. J is TRBJ2-5 and V is TRBV11-3, with D tentatively TRBD1 or TRBD2 (5 bases each). CDR3 length: 15 amino acids. Germline CDR1 reads SGHNT; CDR2 reads YENEEA. V was pared by 5 bases and J by 2 bases, with 15 bases between.

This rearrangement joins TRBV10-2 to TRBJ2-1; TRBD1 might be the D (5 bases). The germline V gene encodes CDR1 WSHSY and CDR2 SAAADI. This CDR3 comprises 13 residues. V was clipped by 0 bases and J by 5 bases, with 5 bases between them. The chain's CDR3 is CASSESGDNEQFF. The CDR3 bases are TGCGCCAGCAGTGAGTCAGGGGACAATGAGCAGTTCTTC.

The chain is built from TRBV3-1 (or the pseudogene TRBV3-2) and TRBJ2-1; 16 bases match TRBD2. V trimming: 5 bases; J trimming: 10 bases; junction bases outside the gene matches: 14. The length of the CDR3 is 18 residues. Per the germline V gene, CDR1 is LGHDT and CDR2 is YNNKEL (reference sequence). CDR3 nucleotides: TGTGCCAGCAGCTCCCCGGGACTAGCGGGGGGGTCCTCTGGGGAGCAGTTCTTC. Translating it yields CASSSPGLAGGSSGEQFF.

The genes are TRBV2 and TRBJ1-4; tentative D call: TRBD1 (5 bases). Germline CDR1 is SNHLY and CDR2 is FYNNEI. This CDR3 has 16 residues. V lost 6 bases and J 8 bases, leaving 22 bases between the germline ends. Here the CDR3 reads CASSPPAAGSGEKLFF. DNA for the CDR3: TGTGCCAGCAGCCCCCCCGCGGCAGGGAGCGGGGAAAAACTGTTTTTT.

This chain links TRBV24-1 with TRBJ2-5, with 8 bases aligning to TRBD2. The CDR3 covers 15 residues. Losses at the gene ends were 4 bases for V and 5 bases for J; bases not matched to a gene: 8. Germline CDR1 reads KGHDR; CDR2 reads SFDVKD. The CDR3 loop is CATSETGLAQETQYF. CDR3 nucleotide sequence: TGTGCCACCAGTGAGACCGGACTAGCCCAGGAGACCCAGTACTTC.

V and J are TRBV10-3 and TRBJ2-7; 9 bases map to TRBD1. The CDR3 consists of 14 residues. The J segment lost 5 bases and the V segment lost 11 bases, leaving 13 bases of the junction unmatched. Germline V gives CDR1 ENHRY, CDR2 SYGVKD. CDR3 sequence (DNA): TGTGCCTCAAACCCGGGACAGGGTCTCCACGAGCAGTACTTC. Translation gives CASNPGQGLHEQYF.

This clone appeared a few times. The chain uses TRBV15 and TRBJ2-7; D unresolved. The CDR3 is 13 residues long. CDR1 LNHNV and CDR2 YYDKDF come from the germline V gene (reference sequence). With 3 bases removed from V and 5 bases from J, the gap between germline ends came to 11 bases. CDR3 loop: CATSRPGSHEQYF. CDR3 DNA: TGTGCCACCAGCAGGCCCGGGTCCCACGAGCAGTACTTC.

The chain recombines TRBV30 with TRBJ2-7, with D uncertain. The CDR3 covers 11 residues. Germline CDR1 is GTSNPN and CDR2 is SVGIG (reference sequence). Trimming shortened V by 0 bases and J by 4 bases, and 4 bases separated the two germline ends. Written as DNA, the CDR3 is TGTGCCTGGAGTGTACAGTACGAGCAGTACTTC. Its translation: CAWSVQYEQYF.

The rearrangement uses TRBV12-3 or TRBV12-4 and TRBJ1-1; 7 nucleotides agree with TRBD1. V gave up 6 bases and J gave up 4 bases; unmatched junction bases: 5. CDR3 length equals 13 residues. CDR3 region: CASRMTGFTEAFF. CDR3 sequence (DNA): TGTGCCAGCAGGATGACAGGGTTCACTGAAGCTTTCTTT.

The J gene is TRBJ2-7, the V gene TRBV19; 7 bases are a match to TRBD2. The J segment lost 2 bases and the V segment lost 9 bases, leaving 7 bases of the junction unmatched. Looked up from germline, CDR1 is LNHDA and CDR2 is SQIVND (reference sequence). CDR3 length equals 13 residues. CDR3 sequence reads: CASSVGGPYEQYF. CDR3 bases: TGTGCCAGCTCTGTGGGAGGGCCCTACGAGCAGTACTTC.

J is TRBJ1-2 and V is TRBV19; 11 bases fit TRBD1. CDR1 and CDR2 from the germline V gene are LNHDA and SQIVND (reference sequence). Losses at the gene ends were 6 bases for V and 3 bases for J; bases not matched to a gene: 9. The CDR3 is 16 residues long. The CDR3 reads CASREDRGPLYYGYTF. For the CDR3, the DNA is TGTGCCAGTAGGGAGGACAGGGGGCCCCTCTACTATGGCTACACCTTC.

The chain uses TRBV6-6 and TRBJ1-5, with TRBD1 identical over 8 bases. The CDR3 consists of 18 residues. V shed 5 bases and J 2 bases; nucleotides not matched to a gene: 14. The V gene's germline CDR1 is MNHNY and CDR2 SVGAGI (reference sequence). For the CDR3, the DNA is TGTGCCAGCAGTCCCGCTGGAGCCCACAGGGGGGGCAATCAGCCCCAGCATTTT. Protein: CASSPAGAHRGGNQPQHF.

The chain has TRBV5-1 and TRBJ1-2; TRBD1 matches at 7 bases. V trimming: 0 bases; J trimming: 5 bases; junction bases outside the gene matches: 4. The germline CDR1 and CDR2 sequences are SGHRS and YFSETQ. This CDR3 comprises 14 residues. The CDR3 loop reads CASSLEQGIYGYTF. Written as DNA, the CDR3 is TGCGCCAGCAGCTTGGAACAGGGGATATATGGCTACACCTTC.

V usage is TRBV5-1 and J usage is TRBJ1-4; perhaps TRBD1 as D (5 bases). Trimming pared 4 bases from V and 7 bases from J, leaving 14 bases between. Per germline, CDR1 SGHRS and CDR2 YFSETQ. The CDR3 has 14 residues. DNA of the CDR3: TGCGCCAGCAGCACCGGGACGGAAAGTGAAAAACTGTTTTTT. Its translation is CASSTGTESEKLFF.

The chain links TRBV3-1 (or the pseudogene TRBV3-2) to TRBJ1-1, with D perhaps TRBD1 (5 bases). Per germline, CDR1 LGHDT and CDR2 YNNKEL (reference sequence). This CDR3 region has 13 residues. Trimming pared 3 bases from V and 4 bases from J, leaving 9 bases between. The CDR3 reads CASSHWGVTEAFF. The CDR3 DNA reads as TGTGCCAGCAGCCATTGGGGGGTCACTGAAGCTTTCTTT.

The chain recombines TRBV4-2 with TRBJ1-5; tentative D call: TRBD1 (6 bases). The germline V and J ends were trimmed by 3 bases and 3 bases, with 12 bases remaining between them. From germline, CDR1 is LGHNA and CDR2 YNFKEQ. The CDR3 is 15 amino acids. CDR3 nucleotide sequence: TGTGCCAGCAGCCACGCCGGACAGTTCAATCAGCCCCAGCATTTT. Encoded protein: CASSHAGQFNQPQHF.

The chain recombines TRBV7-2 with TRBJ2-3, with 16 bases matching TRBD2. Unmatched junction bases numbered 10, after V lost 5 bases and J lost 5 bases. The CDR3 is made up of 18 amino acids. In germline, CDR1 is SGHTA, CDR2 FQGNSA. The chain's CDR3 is CASSPGLAGGLGEDTQYF. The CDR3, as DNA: TGTGCCAGCAGCCCGGGACTAGCGGGGGGGCTTGGTGAAGATACGCAGTATTTT. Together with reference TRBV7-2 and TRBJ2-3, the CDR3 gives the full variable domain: GAGVSQSPSNKVTEKGKDVELRCDPISGHTALYWYRQSLGQGLEFLIYFQGNSAPDKSGLPSDRFSAERTGGSVSTLTIQRTQQEDSAVYLCASSPGLAGGLGEDTQYFGPGTRLTVL.